This is a list of T cell receptor beta chains from one sample in a study of cytomegalovirus exposure and HLA in healthy donors. Assay used: immunoSEQ multiplex PCR; TCRdb lists only in-frame clones, some missing. The data contain around 99,000 clones, roughly 87% of them singletons. Sequencing was performed on PBMCs. Receptors originate from a man younger than 40 in good health and CMV-seropositive. CDR3s include the opening cysteine and the closing phenylalanine or tryptophan. The order of the fields is clone size, D gene, V gene, J gene, CDR3 protein, CDR3 DNA. The D gene is left open where the match is weak. Rows may omit the clone size; those that give it use once, few, many or a size class.

abundance: -
d_gene: -
v_gene: TRBV6-6
j_gene: TRBJ1-1
CDR3aa: CASSYSQGRAFF
CDR3nt: TGTGCCAGCAGTTACTCCCAGGGGAGAGCTTTCTTT

abundance: -
d_gene: -
v_gene: TRBV27
j_gene: TRBJ2-1
CDR3aa: CASSLNRVGNEQFF
CDR3nt: TGTGCCAGCAGTTTGAACAGGGTGGGCAATGAGCAGTTCTTC

abundance: -
d_gene: TRBD1
v_gene: TRBV5-1
j_gene: TRBJ1-2
CDR3aa: CASSLDLDRAYTF
CDR3nt: TGCGCCAGCAGCTTGGATCTGGACAGGGCCTACACCTTC

abundance: few
d_gene: -
v_gene: TRBV29-1
j_gene: TRBJ1-1
CDR3aa: CSAVVTQNTEAFF
CDR3nt: TGCAGCGCGGTAGTCACCCAGAACACTGAAGCTTTCTTT

abundance: medium-sized
d_gene: TRBD2
v_gene: TRBV4-2
j_gene: TRBJ2-1
CDR3aa: CASSQDLGGANEQFF
CDR3nt: TGTGCCAGCAGCCAAGATCTCGGGGGGGCCAATGAGCAGTTCTTC

abundance: -
d_gene: -
v_gene: TRBV5-1
j_gene: TRBJ1-1
CDR3aa: CASSFRGPWNTEAFF
CDR3nt: TGCGCCAGCAGCTTTAGAGGGCCCTGGAACACTGAAGCTTTCTTT

abundance: -
d_gene: -
v_gene: TRBV11-3
j_gene: TRBJ1-3
CDR3aa: CASSLFRDYLNTIYF
CDR3nt: TGTGCCAGCAGCTTATTCAGGGATTACCTAAACACCATATATTTT

abundance: few
d_gene: TRBD1
v_gene: TRBV4-2
j_gene: TRBJ1-6
CDR3aa: CASSQGGQESNSPLHF
CDR3nt: TGTGCCAGCAGCCAGGGGGGACAGGAGTCTAATTCACCCCTCCACTTT

abundance: -
d_gene: -
v_gene: TRBV6-6
j_gene: TRBJ1-1
CDR3aa: CASSSLGQSNTEAFF
CDR3nt: TGTGCCAGCAGTTCCTTAGGACAGTCGAACACTGAAGCTTTCTTT

abundance: -
d_gene: TRBD1
v_gene: TRBV7-3
j_gene: TRBJ2-6
CDR3aa: CASSLGTGGAGANGLTF
CDR3nt: TGTGCCAGCAGCTTAGGAACAGGGGGCGCTGGGGCCAACGGCCTGACTTTC

abundance: -
d_gene: -
v_gene: TRBV19
j_gene: TRBJ1-3
CDR3aa: CASRPTGHSGNTIYF
CDR3nt: TGTGCCAGTAGGCCGACAGGTCACTCTGGAAACACCATATATTTT

abundance: -
d_gene: -
v_gene: TRBV5-6
j_gene: TRBJ2-7
CDR3aa: CASSLLGTSSYEQYF
CDR3nt: TGTGCCAGCAGCTTGCTTGGGACTTCCTCCTACGAGCAGTACTTC

abundance: -
d_gene: -
v_gene: TRBV6-4
j_gene: TRBJ2-5
CDR3aa: CASSPGRGETQYF
CDR3nt: TGTGCCAGCAGCCCCGGCAGGGGAGAGACCCAGTACTTC

abundance: -
d_gene: TRBD1
v_gene: TRBV9
j_gene: TRBJ1-2
CDR3aa: CASTDRETYGYTF
CDR3nt: TGTGCCAGCACGGACAGGGAAACCTATGGCTACACCTTC

abundance: -
d_gene: TRBD1
v_gene: TRBV10-3
j_gene: TRBJ1-4
CDR3aa: CAISDTTGGRGGTNEKLFF
CDR3nt: TGTGCCATCAGTGATACAACAGGGGGCAGAGGTGGAACTAATGAAAAACTGTTTTTT

abundance: -
d_gene: -
v_gene: TRBV29-1
j_gene: TRBJ2-1
CDR3aa: CSGTVFNEQFF
CDR3nt: TGCAGCGGGACAGTATTCAATGAGCAGTTCTTC

abundance: -
d_gene: -
v_gene: TRBV7-2
j_gene: TRBJ2-5
CDR3aa: CASSLGGGTLKTQYF
CDR3nt: TGTGCCAGCAGCTTGGGAGGGGGGACACTCAAGACCCAGTACTTC

abundance: -
d_gene: TRBD2
v_gene: TRBV7-9
j_gene: TRBJ2-1
CDR3aa: CSSSSGLAGGNSYNEQFF
CDR3nt: TGTTCCAGCAGCTCGGGACTAGCGGGGGGGAACTCCTACAATGAGCAGTTCTTC

abundance: -
d_gene: -
v_gene: TRBV18
j_gene: TRBJ1-4
CDR3aa: CASSPPSGPTNEKLFF
CDR3nt: TGTGCCAGCTCACCACCGTCGGGTCCAACGAATGAAAAACTGTTTTTT

abundance: few
d_gene: TRBD2
v_gene: TRBV14
j_gene: TRBJ2-4
CDR3aa: CASSQTRGLALAKNIQYF
CDR3nt: TGTGCCAGCAGCCAGACACGTGGACTAGCTCTAGCCAAAAACATTCAGTACTTC

abundance: once
d_gene: -
v_gene: TRBV2
j_gene: TRBJ2-2
CDR3aa: CASKEEGASTGELFF
CDR3nt: TGTGCCAGCAAAGAGGAGGGGGCGAGCACCGGGGAGCTGTTTTTT

abundance: -
d_gene: -
v_gene: TRBV7-9
j_gene: TRBJ1-1
CDR3aa: CASSLELARAFF
CDR3nt: TGTGCCAGCAGCTTAGAATTGGCCAGAGCTTTCTTT

abundance: once
d_gene: TRBD2
v_gene: TRBV27
j_gene: TRBJ2-3
CDR3aa: CASSLLPGWLAGLGTDTQYF
CDR3nt: TGTGCCAGCAGTTTATTGCCTGGATGGTTAGCGGGCTTGGGCACAGATACGCAGTATTTT

abundance: -
d_gene: -
v_gene: TRBV5-4
j_gene: TRBJ2-5
CDR3aa: CASSLVGGFKTQYF
CDR3nt: TGTGCCAGCAGCTTGGTTGGCGGTTTCAAGACCCAGTACTTC

abundance: -
d_gene: -
v_gene: TRBV15
j_gene: TRBJ1-1
CDR3aa: CATSSPGLATNTEAFF
CDR3nt: TGTGCCACCAGCTCCCCAGGCCTAGCAACGAACACTGAAGCTTTCTTT

abundance: -
d_gene: -
v_gene: TRBV30
j_gene: TRBJ1-5
CDR3aa: CAWTLGHQTQPQHF
CDR3nt: TGTGCCTGGACACTGGGACACCAAACCCAGCCCCAGCATTTT

abundance: -
d_gene: TRBD1
v_gene: TRBV11-3
j_gene: TRBJ2-2
CDR3aa: CASSRDRDTTGELFF
CDR3nt: TGTGCCAGCAGCCGCGACAGGGATACCACCGGGGAGCTGTTTTTT

abundance: -
d_gene: TRBD1
v_gene: TRBV5-1
j_gene: TRBJ2-7
CDR3aa: CASSVGTGGGEQYF
CDR3nt: TGCGCCAGCAGCGTCGGGACAGGGGGCGGAGAGCAGTACTTC

abundance: -
d_gene: -
v_gene: TRBV6-1
j_gene: TRBJ2-1
CDR3aa: CASSRIAPNNEQFF
CDR3nt: TGTGCCAGCAGTAGAATAGCCCCCAACAATGAGCAGTTCTTC

abundance: -
d_gene: -
v_gene: TRBV15
j_gene: TRBJ1-4
CDR3aa: CATNMGAGNEKLFF
CDR3nt: TGTGCCACCAACATGGGGGCGGGCAATGAAAAACTGTTTTTT

abundance: -
d_gene: -
v_gene: TRBV2
j_gene: TRBJ1-6
CDR3aa: CASSEQDYYNSPLHF
CDR3nt: TGTGCCAGCAGTGAACAGGACTACTATAATTCACCCCTCCACTTT